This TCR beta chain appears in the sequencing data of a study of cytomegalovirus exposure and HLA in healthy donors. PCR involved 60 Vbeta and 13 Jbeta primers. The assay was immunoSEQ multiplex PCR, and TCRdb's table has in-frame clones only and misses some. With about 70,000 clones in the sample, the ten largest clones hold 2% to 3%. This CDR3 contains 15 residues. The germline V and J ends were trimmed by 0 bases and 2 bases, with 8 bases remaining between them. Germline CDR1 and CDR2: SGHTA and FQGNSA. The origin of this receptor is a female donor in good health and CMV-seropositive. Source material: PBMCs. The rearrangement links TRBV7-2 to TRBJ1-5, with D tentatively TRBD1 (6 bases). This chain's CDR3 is CASSLAEGGNQPQHF. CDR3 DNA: TGTGCCAGCAGCTTAGCTGAGGGGGGCAATCAGCCCCAGCATTTT.